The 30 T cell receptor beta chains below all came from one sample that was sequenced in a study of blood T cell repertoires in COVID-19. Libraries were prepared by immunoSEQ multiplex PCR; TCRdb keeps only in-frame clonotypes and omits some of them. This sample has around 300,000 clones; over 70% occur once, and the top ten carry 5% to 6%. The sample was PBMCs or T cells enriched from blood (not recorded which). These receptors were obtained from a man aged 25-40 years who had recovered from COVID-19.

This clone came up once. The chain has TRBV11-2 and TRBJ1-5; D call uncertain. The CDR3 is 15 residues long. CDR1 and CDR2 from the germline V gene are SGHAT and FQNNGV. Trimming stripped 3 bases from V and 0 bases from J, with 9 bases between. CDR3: CASSFRGYSNQPQHF. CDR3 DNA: TGTGCCAGCAGCTTTCGCGGTTATAGCAATCAGCCCCAGCATTTT.

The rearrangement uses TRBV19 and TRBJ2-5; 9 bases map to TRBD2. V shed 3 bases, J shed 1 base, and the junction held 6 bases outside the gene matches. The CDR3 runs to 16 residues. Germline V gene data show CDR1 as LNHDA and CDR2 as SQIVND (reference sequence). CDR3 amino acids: CASSILAGAAQETQYF. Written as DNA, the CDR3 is TGTGCCAGTAGTATTTTAGCGGGGGCCGCCCAAGAGACCCAGTACTTC.

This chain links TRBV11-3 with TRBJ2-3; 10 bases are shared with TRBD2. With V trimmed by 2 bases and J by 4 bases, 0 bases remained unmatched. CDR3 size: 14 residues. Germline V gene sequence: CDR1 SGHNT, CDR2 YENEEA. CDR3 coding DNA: TGTGCCAGCAGCTTAAGCGGGGGGGCAGATACGCAGTATTTT. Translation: CASSLSGGADTQYF.

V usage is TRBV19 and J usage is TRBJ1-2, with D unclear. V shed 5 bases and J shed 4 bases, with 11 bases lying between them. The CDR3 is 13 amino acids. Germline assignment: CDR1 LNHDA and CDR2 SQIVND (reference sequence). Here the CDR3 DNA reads TGTGCCAGTAGTTCACAGAGAGCCTATGGCTACACCTTC. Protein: CASSSQRAYGYTF. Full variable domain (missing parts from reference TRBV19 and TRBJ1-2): DGGITQSPKYLFRKEGQNVTLSCEQNLNHDAMYWYRQDPGQGLRLIYYSQIVNDFQKGDIAEGYSVSREKKESFPLTVTSAQKNPTAFYLCASSSQRAYGYTFGSGTRLTVV.

The CDR3 sequence is CASSQVYRGGTGELFF. The CDR3 region has the DNA TGTGCCAGCAGTCAAGTCTACAGGGGTGGCACCGGGGAGCTGTTTTTT. This chain uses TRBV6-1 with TRBJ2-2; TRBD1 agrees at 7 bases. CDR3 length: 16 residues. Germline V gene sequence: CDR1 MNHNS, CDR2 SASEGT. Trimming cost V 5 bases and J 4 bases; bases outside gene matches: 10.

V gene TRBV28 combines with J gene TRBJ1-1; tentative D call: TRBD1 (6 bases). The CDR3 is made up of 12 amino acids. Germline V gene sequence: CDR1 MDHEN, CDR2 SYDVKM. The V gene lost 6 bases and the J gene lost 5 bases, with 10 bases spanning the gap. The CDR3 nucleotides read TGTGCCAGCAGGACTCAGGGGACTGAAGCTTTCTTT. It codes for CASRTQGTEAFF.

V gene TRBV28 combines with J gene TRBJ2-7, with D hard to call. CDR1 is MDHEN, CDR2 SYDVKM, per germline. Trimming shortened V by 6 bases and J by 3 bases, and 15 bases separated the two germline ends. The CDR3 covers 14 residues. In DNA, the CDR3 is TGTGCCAGCAGCCTTGTGGAGTACAACTACGAGCAGTACTTC. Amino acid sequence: CASSLVEYNYEQYF.

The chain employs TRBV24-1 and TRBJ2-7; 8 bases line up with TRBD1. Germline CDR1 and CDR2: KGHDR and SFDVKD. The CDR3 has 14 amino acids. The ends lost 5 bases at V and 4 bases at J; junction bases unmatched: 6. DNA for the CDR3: TGTGCCACCAGTGCTGGCCAGGGGGCTTACGAGCAGTACTTC. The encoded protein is CATSAGQGAYEQYF.

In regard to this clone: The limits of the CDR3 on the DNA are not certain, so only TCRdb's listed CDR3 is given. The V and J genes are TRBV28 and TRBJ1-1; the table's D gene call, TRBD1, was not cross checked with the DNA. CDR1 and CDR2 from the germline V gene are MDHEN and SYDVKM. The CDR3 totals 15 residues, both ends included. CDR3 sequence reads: CASSFLAGEGGEAFF.

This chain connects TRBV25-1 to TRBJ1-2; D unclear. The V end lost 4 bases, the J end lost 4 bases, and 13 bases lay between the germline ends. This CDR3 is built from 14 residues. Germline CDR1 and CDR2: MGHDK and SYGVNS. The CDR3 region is CASSVSQALYGYTF. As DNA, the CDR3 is TGTGCCAGCAGTGTTTCGCAGGCCCTCTATGGCTACACCTTC.

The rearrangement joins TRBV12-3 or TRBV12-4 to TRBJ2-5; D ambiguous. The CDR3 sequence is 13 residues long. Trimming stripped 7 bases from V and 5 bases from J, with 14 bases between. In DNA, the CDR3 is TGTGCCAGCACCGCTTCAGGTTTGGAGACCCAGTACTTC. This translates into CASTASGLETQYF.

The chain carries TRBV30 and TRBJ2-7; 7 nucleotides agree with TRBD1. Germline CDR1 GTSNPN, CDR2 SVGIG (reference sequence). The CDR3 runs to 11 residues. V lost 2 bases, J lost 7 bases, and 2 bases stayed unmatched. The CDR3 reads CAWSRDSEQYF. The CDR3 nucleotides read TGTGCCTGGAGTCGGGACAGTGAGCAGTACTTC.

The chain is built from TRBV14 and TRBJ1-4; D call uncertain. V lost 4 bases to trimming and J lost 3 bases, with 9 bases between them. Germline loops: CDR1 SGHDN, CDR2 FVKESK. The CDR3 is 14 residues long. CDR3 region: CASSLSDSNEKLFF. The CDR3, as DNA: TGTGCCAGCAGCCTTTCAGACTCTAATGAAAAACTGTTTTTT. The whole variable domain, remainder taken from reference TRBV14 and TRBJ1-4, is EAGVTQFPSHSVIEKGQTVTLRCDPISGHDNLYWYRRVMGKEIKFLLHFVKESKQDESGMPNNRFLAERTGGTYSTLKVQPAELEDSGVYFCASSLSDSNEKLFFGSGTQLSVL.

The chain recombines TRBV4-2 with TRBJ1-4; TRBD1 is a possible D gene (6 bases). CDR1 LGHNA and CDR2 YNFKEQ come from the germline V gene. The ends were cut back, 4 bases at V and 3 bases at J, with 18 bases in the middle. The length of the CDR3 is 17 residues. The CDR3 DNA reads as TGTGCCAGCAGCCTCTTACCGTCTGCAGGGGCTAATGAAAAACTGTTTTTT. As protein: CASSLLPSAGANEKLFF.

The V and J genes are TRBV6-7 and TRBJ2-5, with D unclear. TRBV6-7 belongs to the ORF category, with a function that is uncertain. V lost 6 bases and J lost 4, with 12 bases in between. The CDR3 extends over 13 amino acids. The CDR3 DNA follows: TGTGCCAGCAGATCCAGGTGTTTAGAGACCCAGTACTTC. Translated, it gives CASRSRCLETQYF.

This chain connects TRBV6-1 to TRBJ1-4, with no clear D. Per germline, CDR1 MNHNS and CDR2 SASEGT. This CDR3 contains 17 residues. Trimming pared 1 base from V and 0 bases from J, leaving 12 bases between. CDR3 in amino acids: CASSEVPLAATNEKLFF. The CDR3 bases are TGTGCCAGCAGTGAAGTGCCTTTGGCTGCAACTAATGAAAAACTGTTTTTT.

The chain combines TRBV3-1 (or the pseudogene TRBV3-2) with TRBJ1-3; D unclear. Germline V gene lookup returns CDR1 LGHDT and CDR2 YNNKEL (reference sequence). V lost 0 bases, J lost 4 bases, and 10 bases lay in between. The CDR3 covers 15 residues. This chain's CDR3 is CASSQERVSGNTIYF. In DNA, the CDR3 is TGTGCCAGCAGCCAAGAACGAGTGTCAGGAAACACCATATATTTT.

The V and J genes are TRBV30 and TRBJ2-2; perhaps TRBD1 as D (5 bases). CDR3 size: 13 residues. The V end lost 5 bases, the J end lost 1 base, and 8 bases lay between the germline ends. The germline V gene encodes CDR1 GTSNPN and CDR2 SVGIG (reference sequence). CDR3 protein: CAWAGWNTGELFF. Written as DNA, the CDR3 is TGTGCCTGGGCAGGGTGGAACACCGGGGAGCTGTTTTTT.

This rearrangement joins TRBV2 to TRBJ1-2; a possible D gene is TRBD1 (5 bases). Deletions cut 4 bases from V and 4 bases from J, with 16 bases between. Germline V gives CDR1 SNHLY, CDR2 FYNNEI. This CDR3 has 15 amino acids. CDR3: CASSVRWGGGYGYTF. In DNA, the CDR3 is TGTGCCAGCAGTGTCCGCTGGGGCGGGGGCTATGGCTACACCTTC.

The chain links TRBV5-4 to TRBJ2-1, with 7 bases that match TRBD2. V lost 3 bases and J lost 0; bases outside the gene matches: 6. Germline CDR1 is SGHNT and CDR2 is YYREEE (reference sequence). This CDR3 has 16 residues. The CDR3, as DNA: TGTGCCAGCAGCTCCCCGCGGGGGAGCTCCTACAATGAGCAGTTCTTC. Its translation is CASSSPRGSSYNEQFF. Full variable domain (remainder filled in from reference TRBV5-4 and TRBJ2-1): ETGVTQSPTHLIKTRGQQVTLRCSSQSGHNTVSWYQQALGQGPQFIFQYYREEENGRGNFPPRFSGLQFPNYSSELNVNALELDDSALYLCASSSPRGSSYNEQFFGPGTRLTVL.

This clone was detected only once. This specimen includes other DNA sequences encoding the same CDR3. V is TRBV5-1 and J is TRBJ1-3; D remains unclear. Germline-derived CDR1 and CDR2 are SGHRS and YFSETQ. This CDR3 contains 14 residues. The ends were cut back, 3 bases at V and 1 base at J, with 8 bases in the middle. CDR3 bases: TGCGCCAGCAGCTCACGGGGTTCTGGAAACACCATATATTTT. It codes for CASSSRGSGNTIYF.

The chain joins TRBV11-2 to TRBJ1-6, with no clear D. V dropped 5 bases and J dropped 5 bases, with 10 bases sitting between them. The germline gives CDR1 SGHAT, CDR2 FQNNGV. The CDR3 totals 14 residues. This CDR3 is CASSPYGDNSPLHF. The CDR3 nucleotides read TGTGCCAGCAGCCCCTACGGAGATAATTCACCCCTCCACTTT.

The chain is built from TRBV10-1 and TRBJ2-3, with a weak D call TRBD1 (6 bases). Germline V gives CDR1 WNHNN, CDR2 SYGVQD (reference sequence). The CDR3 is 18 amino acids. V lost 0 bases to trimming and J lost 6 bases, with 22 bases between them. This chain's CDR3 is CASSESGPRDTWGDTQYF. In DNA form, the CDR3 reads TGCGCCAGCAGTGAGTCGGGCCCGAGGGACACTTGGGGGGATACGCAGTATTTT.

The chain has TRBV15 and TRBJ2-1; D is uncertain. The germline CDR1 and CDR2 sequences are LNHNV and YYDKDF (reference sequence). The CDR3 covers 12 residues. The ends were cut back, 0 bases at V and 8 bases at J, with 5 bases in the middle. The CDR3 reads CATSRDGYEQFF. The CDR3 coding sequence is TGTGCCACCAGCAGAGATGGCTATGAGCAGTTCTTC.

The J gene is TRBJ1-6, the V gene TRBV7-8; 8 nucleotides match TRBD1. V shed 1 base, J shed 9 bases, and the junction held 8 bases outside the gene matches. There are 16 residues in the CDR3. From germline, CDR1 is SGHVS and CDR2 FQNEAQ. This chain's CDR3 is CASSLEGDRRGSPLHF. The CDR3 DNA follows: TGTGCCAGCAGCTTAGAAGGGGACAGGAGGGGTTCACCCCTCCACTTT.

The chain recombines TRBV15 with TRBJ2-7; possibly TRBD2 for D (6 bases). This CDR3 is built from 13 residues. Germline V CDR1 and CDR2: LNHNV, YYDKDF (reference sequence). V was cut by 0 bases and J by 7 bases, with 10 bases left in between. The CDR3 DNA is TGTGCCACCAGCAGAGATCGCGGGGAAGAGCAGTACTTC. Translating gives CATSRDRGEEQYF. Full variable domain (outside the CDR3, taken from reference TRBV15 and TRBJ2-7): DAMVIQNPRYQVTQFGKPVTLSCSQTLNHNVMYWYQQKSSQAPKLLFHYYDKDFNNEADTPDNFQSRRPNTSFCFLDIRSPGLGDTAMYLCATSRDRGEEQYFGPGTRLTVT.

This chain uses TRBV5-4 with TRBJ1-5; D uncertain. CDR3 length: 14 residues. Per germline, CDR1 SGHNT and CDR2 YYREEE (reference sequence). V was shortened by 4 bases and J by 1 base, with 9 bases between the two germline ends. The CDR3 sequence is CASSIRGSNQPQHF. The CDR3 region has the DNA TGTGCCAGCAGCATAAGAGGGAGCAATCAGCCCCAGCATTTT.

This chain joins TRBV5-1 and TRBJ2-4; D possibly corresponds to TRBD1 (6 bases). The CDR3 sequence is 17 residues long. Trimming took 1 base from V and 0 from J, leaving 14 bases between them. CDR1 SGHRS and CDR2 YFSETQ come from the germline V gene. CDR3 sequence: CASSLTTDSLAKNIQYF. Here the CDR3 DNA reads TGCGCCAGCAGCTTGACAACGGACAGCCTAGCCAAAAACATTCAGTACTTC.

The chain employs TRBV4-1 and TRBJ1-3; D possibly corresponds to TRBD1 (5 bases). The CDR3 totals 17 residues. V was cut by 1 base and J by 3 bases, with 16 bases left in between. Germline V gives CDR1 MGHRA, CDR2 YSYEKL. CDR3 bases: TGCGCCAGCAGCCAAGGGGTCGACAGCTTTGGTGGAAACACCATATATTTT. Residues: CASSQGVDSFGGNTIYF.

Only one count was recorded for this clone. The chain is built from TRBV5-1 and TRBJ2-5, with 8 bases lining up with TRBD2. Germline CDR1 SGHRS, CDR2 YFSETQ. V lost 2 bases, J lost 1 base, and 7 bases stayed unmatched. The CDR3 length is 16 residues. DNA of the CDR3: TGCGCCAGCAGCTTTTCCGGCGGGGGGATCCAAGAGACCCAGTACTTC. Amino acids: CASSFSGGGIQETQYF.